This section outlines one T cell receptor (beta chain) sequence together with its context. The authors ran a second PCR of about 7 to 11 cycles using a sample-barcoded 5' primer and a J-beta primer mix. TCRdb passed the 5' RACE reads through MiXCR, listing each CDR3 protein once. The sample holds about 900,000 distinct CDR3 sequences; approximately 59% are singletons and the top ten take 28%. The study isolated at least 6 million PBMCs from each sample. The data were obtained in a study of blood T cells in healthy people across ages. Trimming cost V 2 bases and J 5 bases; bases outside gene matches: 6. The CDR3 loop spans 15 amino acids. The germline V gene has CDR1 SGHKS and CDR2 YYEKEE (reference sequence).

Material for sequencing was blood. The rearrangement uses TRBV5-5 and TRBJ2-1, with TRBD1 matching over 8 bases. This clonotype was sampled from a young man in good health. The CDR3 loop reads CASSFRTGRDNEQFF. In DNA, the CDR3 is TGTGCCAGCAGCTTCAGGACAGGGAGAGACAATGAGCAGTTCTTC.